This TCR beta chain was documented in a study of neurological immune-mediated disorders. Whole-study findings and limits: None of the CDR3 amino acid sequences of expanded clones recurred across subjects, suggesting private repertoires in all groups.

TCRdb reanalysed the 5' RACE reads using MiXCR and keeps one entry per CDR3 protein. The repertoire includes about 89,000 distinct CDR3 sequences, 2.6% of them detected once, and over 0.95% sits in the top ten. This clonotype was recorded many times. No antigen is known for it. The CDR3 is 14 residues long. CDR1 and CDR2 (germline): DFQATT, SNEGSKA (reference sequence). The J segment lost 3 bases and the V segment lost 6 bases, leaving 3 bases of the junction unmatched. V usage is TRBV20-1 and J usage is TRBJ2-3, with 13 bases that match TRBD2. This clonotype was obtained from a woman aged 25 to 39 with multiple sclerosis. Sequenced: PBMCs. As DNA, the CDR3 is TGCAGTGCCAGGACTAGCGGGAGAACAGATACGCAGTATTTT. Translation: CSARTSGRTDTQYF.